These 23 T cell receptor beta chains were all obtained from the same sample, sequenced in a study of cytotoxic CD8 clonotypes in ibrutinib-treated CLL. Repertoires were generated with immunoSEQ multiplex PCR, while TCRdb's copy carries only in-frame clones and drops some. The table includes around 60,000 clones, 57% detected once. The sequencing used PBMCs, collected after 12 months of ibrutinib treatment. These receptors were taken from a human donor with chronic lymphocytic leukemia.

This chain connects TRBV19 to TRBJ1-2, with D perhaps matching TRBD1 (5 bases). Per the germline V gene, CDR1 is LNHDA and CDR2 is SQIVND (reference sequence). CDR3 length equals 16 residues. V lost 5 bases to trimming and J lost 4 bases, with 20 bases between them. CDR3 amino acids: CASSALPDSSLYGYTF. The CDR3 bases are TGTGCCAGTAGTGCCCTACCCGACAGCAGCCTCTATGGCTACACCTTC.

This clone has more than one count but fewer than ten. V gene TRBV15 combines with J gene TRBJ2-1; 9 bases are a match to TRBD1. The trim removed 4 bases at V and 6 bases at J, leaving 7 bases unmatched. This CDR3 spans 15 amino acids. CDR1 is LNHNV, CDR2 YYDKDF, per germline (reference sequence). As DNA, the CDR3 is TGTGCCACCAGCAATCACAGGGGGCTTGGCAATGAGCAGTTCTTC. This gives the protein CATSNHRGLGNEQFF.

The rearrangement uses TRBV2 and TRBJ1-2; possibly TRBD1 for D (6 bases). V was clipped by 7 bases and J by 0 bases, with 12 bases between them. The CDR3 is 14 amino acids. Germline V gene lookup returns CDR1 SNHLY and CDR2 FYNNEI. CDR3 in amino acids: CASKNQGTNYGYTF. DNA for the CDR3: TGTGCCAGCAAGAACCAGGGGACTAACTATGGCTACACCTTC.

The chain combines TRBV7-2 with TRBJ2-5; 7 bases agree with TRBD2. The CDR3 has 15 residues. V lost 3 bases to trimming and J lost 3 bases; unmatched junction nucleotides: 7. Germline lookup yields CDR1 SGHTA and CDR2 FQGNSA. The CDR3 protein is CASSLRWSGEETQYF. Written as DNA, the CDR3 is TGTGCCAGCAGCTTGAGGTGGAGCGGGGAAGAGACCCAGTACTTC.

The J gene is TRBJ2-4, the V gene TRBV19, with D perhaps TRBD2 (6 bases). This CDR3 has 18 residues. The germline CDR1 and CDR2 sequences are LNHDA and SQIVND (reference sequence). The V end lost 5 bases, the J end lost 7 bases, and 27 bases lay between the germline ends. The CDR3: CASSLTPLGGNLGNIQYF. Here the CDR3 DNA reads TGTGCCAGTAGTTTGACCCCCCTTGGCGGGAACCTCGGGAACATTCAGTACTTC.

The CDR3 loop is CASSYRPGVGTDTQYF. The CDR3, as DNA: TGTGCCAGCAGTTATCGTCCAGGAGTGGGTACAGATACGCAGTATTTT. J is TRBJ2-3 and V is TRBV28; D gene uncertain. Germline CDR1 is MDHEN and CDR2 is SYDVKM. With 4 bases removed from V and 3 bases from J, the gap between germline ends came to 17 bases. This CDR3 contains 16 residues.

The rearrangement uses TRBV5-1 and TRBJ2-1; D may match TRBD1 or TRBD2 (5 bases each). The CDR3 totals 14 residues. Trimming pared 4 bases from V and 5 bases from J, leaving 13 bases between. CDR1 is SGHRS and CDR2 is YFSETQ in the germline V gene. CDR3 bases: TGCGCCAGCAGCGTCGGGACGTCCAACAATGAGCAGTTCTTC. This codes for CASSVGTSNNEQFF.

The V gene is TRBV21-1, the J gene TRBJ2-1; the DNA was not used to check the table's D call, TRBD2. TRBV21-1 is classified as a pseudogene. This CDR3 has 20 amino acids. CDR3 region: CASSQPQGGFPAERDNEQFF. The CDR3, as DNA: TGTGCCAGCAGCCAACCCCAGGGAGGCTTCCCGGCGGAAAGGGACAATGAGCAGTTCTTC.

This clone has a handful of counts. In nucleotides, the CDR3 is TGCGCCAGCAGCTTGGACAGGGAATATGAGCAGTACTTC. It specifies CASSLDREYEQYF. The V call is TRBV4-1, the J call TRBJ2-7, with 8 bases identical to TRBD1. V was pared by 5 bases and J by 7 bases, with 7 bases of the junction left unmatched. Germline CDR1 reads MGHRA; CDR2 reads YSYEKL. The CDR3 is made up of 13 amino acids.

This rearrangement joins TRBV5-6 to TRBJ2-3, with 8 bases aligning to TRBD2. With V trimmed by 1 base and J by 0 bases, 7 bases remained unmatched. The CDR3 contains 17 residues. Germline lookup yields CDR1 SGHDT and CDR2 YYEEEE. CDR3 sequence: CASSLSGASGSTDTQYF. The CDR3 bases are TGTGCCAGCAGCTTGTCAGGGGCTAGCGGGAGCACAGATACGCAGTATTTT. Full variable domain (missing parts from reference TRBV5-6 and TRBJ2-3): DAGVTQSPTHLIKTRGQQVTLRCSPKSGHDTVSWYQQALGQGPQFIFQYYEEEERQRGNFPDRFSGHQFPNYSSELNVNALLLGDSALYLCASSLSGASGSTDTQYFGPGTRLTVL.

This clone was recorded many times. The rearrangement uses TRBV7-9 and TRBJ1-1; no firm D call. The CDR3 is made up of 11 amino acids. V was pared by 4 bases and J by 7 bases, with 7 bases between. The V gene's germline CDR1 is SEHNR and CDR2 FQNEAQ (reference sequence). CDR3 in amino acids: CASSYIVEAFF. CDR3 nucleotide sequence: TGTGCCAGCAGCTACATAGTTGAAGCTTTCTTT.

This chain uses TRBV28 with TRBJ2-7, with TRBD1 matching 10 bases. Per germline, CDR1 MDHEN and CDR2 SYDVKM. With 5 bases clipped from V and 4 bases from J, the junction kept 8 bases outside the gene matches. The CDR3 loop spans 15 amino acids. The DNA for the CDR3 is TGTGCCAGCAGTAAGCCCGGGACAGGGGTTTACGAGCAGTACTTC. It translates to CASSKPGTGVYEQYF.

The sample holds a few counts of this clone. This chain links TRBV19 with TRBJ2-3; D gene ambiguous. Germline V gene sequence: CDR1 LNHDA, CDR2 SQIVND (reference sequence). Trimming removed 8 bases at V and 6 bases at J, with 9 bases between. CDR3 size: 11 residues. The CDR3 region has the DNA TGTGCCAGTGCCTTAGCTGATACGCAGTATTTT. Residues: CASALADTQYF.

This clone has just one count. A junction end diverges from the germline sequence, so it may reflect a read error. This rearrangement joins TRBV7-9 to TRBJ2-7, with D possibly matching TRBD2 (5 bases). Germline values: CDR1 SEHNR, CDR2 FQNEAQ (reference sequence). CDR3 length: 16 residues. The CDR3 DNA sequence: TGTGCCAGCAGCTTGTTGGCTAGCCGGGCCTCCAACGAGCAGTACTTC. Amino acids: CASSLLASRASNEQYF.

The genes are TRBV28 and TRBJ2-1; 8 positions match TRBD1. Germline assignment: CDR1 MDHEN and CDR2 SYDVKM. The CDR3 runs 14 residues. V lost 5 bases to trimming and J lost 10 bases; unmatched junction nucleotides: 10. The CDR3 nucleotides are TGTGCCAGCAGTCCCGGGACAGGATTTTGGGAGCAGTTCTTC. This translates into CASSPGTGFWEQFF. Filled out from reference TRBV28 and TRBJ2-1, the complete variable domain reads DVKVTQSSRYLVKRTGEKVFLECVQDMDHENMFWYRQDPGLGLRLIYFSYDVKMKEKGDIPEGYSVSREKKERFSLILESASTNQTSMYLCASSPGTGFWEQFFGPGTRLTVL.

The CDR3 DNA is TGTGCCAGCAGCCCTCAGCGGGGCGCCCGTAGCACAGATACGCAGTATTTT. Its protein product is CASSPQRGARSTDTQYF. V and J are TRBV11-2 and TRBJ2-3, with 7 bases that match TRBD2. The CDR3 length is 17 residues. V lost 5 bases, J lost 0 bases, and 11 bases stayed unmatched. Germline-derived CDR1 and CDR2 are SGHAT and FQNNGV.

Comment on this clone: Relative to the germline gene, one junction end is altered; a read error may explain this. The rearrangement links TRBV4-1 to TRBJ2-1, with 7 bases that match TRBD2. The CDR3 is 16 amino acids. Germline CDR1 is MGHRA and CDR2 is YSYEKL. CDR3 sequence: CASSEEWGLTYNEQFF. The CDR3, as DNA: TGCGCCAGCAGCGAAGAGTGGGGACTAACATACAATGAGCAGTTCTTC.

V usage is TRBV28 and J usage is TRBJ2-1; 8 bases map to TRBD1. Germline trimming cut 6 bases from V and 4 bases from J; bases unmatched to any gene: 5. CDR3 size: 14 residues. The germline CDR1 and CDR2 sequences are MDHEN and SYDVKM. The CDR3 nucleotides read TGTGCCAGCAGAATTGGGGACAGGTACAATGAGCAGTTCTTC. Protein product: CASRIGDRYNEQFF.

The genes are TRBV6-1 and TRBJ1-3, with TRBD1 matching 8 bases. The length of the CDR3 is 14 residues. Germline V lookup: CDR1 MNHNS, CDR2 SASEGT. V trimming: 6 bases; J trimming: 2 bases; junction bases outside the gene matches: 3. The CDR3 DNA reads TGTGCCAGCAGGGACAGGGTAGCTGGAAACACCATATATTTT. Translated: CASRDRVAGNTIYF.

The chain has TRBV6-5 and TRBJ1-4; 11 nucleotides agree with TRBD1. This CDR3 has 15 amino acids. The V gene end was trimmed by 7 bases and the J gene end by 7 bases; junction bases not matched to a gene: 8. Germline lookup yields CDR1 MNHEY and CDR2 SVGAGI. CDR3 nucleotide sequence: TGTGCCAGCAAAAGGACAGGGGGCGCGGGTGAAAAACTGTTTTTT. Residues: CASKRTGGAGEKLFF.

This chain joins TRBV27 and TRBJ1-5; possible D gene TRBD1, 6 bases. This CDR3 contains 13 residues. Germline CDR1 is MNHEY and CDR2 is SMNVEV (reference sequence). V gave up 7 bases and J gave up 3 bases, with 10 bases separating them. CDR3 nucleotides: TGTGCCAGCAAACGGGACAACAATCAGCCCCAGCATTTT. It encodes CASKRDNNQPQHF.

The chain joins TRBV5-1 to TRBJ1-1; D is possibly TRBD1 (5 bases). The length of the CDR3 is 14 residues. Trimming cost V 3 bases and J 1 base, with 10 bases left between them. Germline V gene data show CDR1 as SGHRS and CDR2 as YFSETQ. The CDR3 DNA sequence: TGCGCCAGCAGCTCGGGACCGACGAACACTGAAGCTTTCTTT. Translating gives CASSSGPTNTEAFF.

Only a few counts were recorded for this clone. The V gene is TRBV5-4, the J gene TRBJ2-3; 7 bases align to TRBD2. The CDR3 covers 15 residues. The germline V gene has CDR1 SGHNT and CDR2 YYREEE (reference sequence). V was clipped by 2 bases and J by 2 bases; unmatched bases: 5. CDR3 in amino acids: CASSLRLADTDTQYF. The CDR3 DNA is TGTGCCAGCAGCTTAAGGCTAGCGGACACAGATACGCAGTATTTT.